This TCR beta chain was retrieved from a study of T-cell memory formation after mild COVID-19. Study details: There were largely donor-specific TCR clusters. Study-wide points: A balance of CD4 and CD8 characterized clones contracting day 15 to 85, whereas later expanders leaned CD4+. The SARS-CoV-2 specificity of second-wave clones reaching peak at day 37 remained unverified.

Amplification by 5'RACE using constant-segment primers produced TCR alpha and TCR beta cDNA libraries that carried sample barcodes and UMIs. TCRdb ran MiXCR on the 5' RACE reads and lists one entry per CDR3 protein. Found here are some 120,000 distinct CDR3 sequences, roughly 15% of them singletons; the top ten hold approximately 14%. This clonotype was observed a few times. Its antigen is not known. V lost 0 bases, J lost 5 bases, and 11 bases lay in between. The germline CDR1 and CDR2 sequences are SGHRS and YFSETQ. The CDR3 totals 15 residues. This clonotype was obtained from an adult woman who had mild COVID-19 (a few samples of this study predate the infection). Cell type and time point are not known. The chain has TRBV5-1 and TRBJ2-2; no clear D. The sequencing input was PBMCs or a T cell subset sorted from them (not recorded which). CDR3 in amino acids: CASSLARTPTGELFF. In DNA form, the CDR3 reads TGCGCCAGCAGCTTGGCTCGGACCCCTACCGGGGAGCTGTTTTTT.